This T cell receptor (beta chain) appears in the sequencing data of a study of beta chain features in type 1 diabetes. As for the study in general: Sorted cell examination encompassed approximately 110 million cells across all samples. Whole-study findings and limits: cDNA-based sequencing might over-represent cells highly expressing TCR.

A single heparinised draw of about 120 mL on average was taken per donor. Sorting of CD4+ naive, central memory, regulatory and stem cell-like memory cells was performed via CD45RO/CCR7/CD25/CD127/CD95/CD27. Since all of the isolated RNA was reverse transcribed, expressed TCRB transcripts were what got sequenced. The protocol was immunoSEQ multiplex PCR, while the TCRdb copy is restricted to in-frame clones and leaves out a portion. The sample has 430,000 or so clones, 11% seen once. CDR3 length: 14 residues. Per germline, CDR1 LNHNV and CDR2 YYDKDF (reference sequence). The V gene lost 0 bases and the J gene lost 3 bases, with 8 bases spanning the gap. This clone was seen more than once but under ten times. The antigen remains undetermined.

The sample taken for sequencing was naive CD4+ T cells from blood. The TCR was taken from a young woman in good health. The chain combines TRBV15 with TRBJ2-5; D may be TRBD2 (5 bases). The CDR3 coding sequence is TGTGCCACCAGCAGAGATCCGCGGGAAGAGACCCAGTACTTC. This gives the protein CATSRDPREETQYF.